This T cell receptor beta chain was identified during a study of control samples from healthy donors and cancer patients. V shed 5 bases and J 8 bases; nucleotides not matched to a gene: 12. Germline lookup yields CDR1 LNHDA and CDR2 SQIVND (reference sequence). The CDR3 totals 16 residues. Repertoires were generated with immunoSEQ multiplex PCR, while TCRdb's copy carries only in-frame clones and drops some. Here the sample spans about 51,000 clones, 80% being singletons. The sequenced material came from blood. The clonotype originates from an older man in good health. This sequence joins TRBV19 and TRBJ1-6; 7 bases align to TRBD1. The CDR3 loop reads CASSPSGTESYSPLHF. CDR3 nucleotides: TGTGCCAGTAGTCCCTCAGGGACAGAGTCGTATTCACCCCTCCACTTT.